What follows are 10 T cell receptor beta chains derived from one specimen sequenced in a study of OX40 agonist ivuxolimab in advanced cancers. Data came from immunoSEQ multiplex PCR; TCRdb stores just in-frame clones and leaves some out. Seen here are over 85,000 clones, roughly 90% observed once, and the top ten hold about 0.28%. The material sequenced was CD4+ or CD8+ T cells sorted from blood, taken in a trial of the OX40 agonist ivuxolimab. All receptors derive from an adult with an advanced solid tumor such as melanoma, head and neck, liver or kidney cancer.

This clone came up once. The CDR3 sequence is CASIQIDPETQYF. In nucleotides, the CDR3 is TGTGCCAGCATCCAGATTGACCCCGAGACCCAGTACTTC. The chain uses TRBV6-1 and TRBJ2-5; no clear D gene. V lost 7 bases and J 5 bases, leaving 14 bases between the germline ends. The CDR3 loop spans 13 amino acids. The germline CDR1 and CDR2 sequences are MNHNS and SASEGT.

The gene calls are TRBV14 and TRBJ2-7; D possibly matches TRBD1 or TRBD2 (5 bases each). This CDR3 is 13 amino acids long. Germline CDR1 SGHDN, CDR2 FVKESK. V lost 0 bases, J lost 6 bases, and 9 bases lay in between. The CDR3 region has the DNA TGTGCCAGCAGCCAAGATCAGAGGGGCGAGCAGTACTTC. Protein product: CASSQDQRGEQYF.

The rearrangement joins TRBV4-1 to TRBJ2-4; 8 nucleotides align to TRBD2. Germline CDR1 is MGHRA and CDR2 is YSYEKL. The CDR3 consists of 17 residues. After removal of 0 bases from V and 10 bases from J, the junction contained 14 bases not matched to a gene. The CDR3: CASSQDPPSGGWNIQYF. The DNA for the CDR3 is TGCGCCAGCAGCCAAGATCCACCCAGCGGGGGATGGAATATTCAGTACTTC.

The rearrangement joins TRBV5-1 to TRBJ2-7, with D unresolved. This CDR3 has 14 residues. V dropped 1 base and J dropped 0 bases, with 8 bases sitting between them. Germline V gene lookup returns CDR1 SGHRS and CDR2 YFSETQ. This CDR3 reads CASSLNPFSYEQYF. As DNA, the CDR3 is TGCGCCAGCAGCTTGAACCCATTCTCCTACGAGCAGTACTTC. Based on the CDR3 plus reference TRBV5-1 and TRBJ2-7, the full variable domain is KAGVTQTPRYLIKTRGQQVTLSCSPISGHRSVSWYQQTPGQGLQFLFEYFSETQRNKGNFPGRFSGRQFSNSRSEMNVSTLELGDSALYLCASSLNPFSYEQYFGPGTRLTVT.

The chain employs TRBV5-1 and TRBJ1-5; D may be TRBD1 (5 bases). There are 15 residues in the CDR3. In germline, CDR1 is SGHRS, CDR2 YFSETQ. The germline V and J ends were trimmed by 1 base and 1 base, with 9 bases remaining between them. CDR3 in amino acids: CASSLRGDSNQPQHF. The CDR3 coding sequence is TGCGCCAGCAGCTTGAGGGGAGACAGCAATCAGCCCCAGCATTTT.

This chain joins TRBV19 and TRBJ2-4; tentatively, D is TRBD2 (5 bases). This CDR3 region has 13 residues. V was clipped by 1 base and J by 6 bases, with 7 bases between them. Germline V gives CDR1 LNHDA, CDR2 SQIVND (reference sequence). CDR3 protein: CASSIGSANIQYF. The CDR3 nucleotides are TGTGCCAGTAGTATAGGTAGCGCAAACATTCAGTACTTC. Using reference TRBV19 and TRBJ2-4 for the parts outside the CDR3, the full variable domain is DGGITQSPKYLFRKEGQNVTLSCEQNLNHDAMYWYRQDPGQGLRLIYYSQIVNDFQKGDIAEGYSVSREKKESFPLTVTSAQKNPTAFYLCASSIGSANIQYFGAGTRLSVL.

This clone was observed a handful of times. This chain joins TRBV10-3 and TRBJ2-7; a weak D match, TRBD1 (5 bases). Trimming shortened V by 8 bases and J by 3 bases, and 14 bases separated the two germline ends. The CDR3 consists of 13 residues. Per germline, CDR1 ENHRY and CDR2 SYGVKD. The CDR3 DNA follows: TGTGCCATCGGAGCAGGGCACCGCTACGAGCAGTACTTC. It is translated as CAIGAGHRYEQYF.

This sequence joins TRBV19 and TRBJ1-2, with no clear D. Per the germline V gene, CDR1 is LNHDA and CDR2 is SQIVND (reference sequence). The V end lost 4 bases, the J end lost 0 bases, and 18 bases lay between the germline ends. CDR3 length: 17 amino acids. CDR3 sequence reads: CASSNLDGRSSNYGYTF. The CDR3 coding sequence is TGTGCCAGTAGTAACTTGGACGGTCGGTCCTCTAACTATGGCTACACCTTC.

The rearrangement uses TRBV30 and TRBJ1-3; weak D call: TRBD1 (6 bases). This CDR3 region has 15 residues. V was trimmed by 0 bases and J by 7 bases, leaving 16 bases between them. Germline-derived CDR1 and CDR2 are GTSNPN and SVGIG (reference sequence). The CDR3 protein is CAWSVPGAGGNTIYF. CDR3 coding DNA: TGTGCCTGGAGTGTACCAGGGGCCGGGGGCAACACCATATATTTT.

The count of this clone is one. The chain carries TRBV30 and TRBJ1-5; possibly TRBD1 for D (5 bases). Germline CDR1 GTSNPN, CDR2 SVGIG (reference sequence). The length of the CDR3 is 13 residues. V dropped 3 bases and J dropped 10 bases, with 16 bases sitting between them. The CDR3 bases are TGTGCCTGGAGCCCCGCGGACGGACAACCCCAGCATTTT. It translates to CAWSPADGQPQHF.